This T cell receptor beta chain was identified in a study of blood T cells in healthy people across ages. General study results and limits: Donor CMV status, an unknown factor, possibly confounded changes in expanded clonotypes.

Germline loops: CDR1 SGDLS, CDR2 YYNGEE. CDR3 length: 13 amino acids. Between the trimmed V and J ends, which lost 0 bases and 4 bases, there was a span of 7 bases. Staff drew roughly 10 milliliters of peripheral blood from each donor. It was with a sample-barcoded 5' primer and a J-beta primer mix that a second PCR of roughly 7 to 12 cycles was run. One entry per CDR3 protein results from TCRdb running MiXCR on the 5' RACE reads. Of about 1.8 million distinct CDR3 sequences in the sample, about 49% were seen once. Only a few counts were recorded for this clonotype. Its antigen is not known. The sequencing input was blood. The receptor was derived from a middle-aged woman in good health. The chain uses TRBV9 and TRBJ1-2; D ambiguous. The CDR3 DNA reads TGTGCCAGCAGCGTAGAGGACGGCTATGGCTACACCTTC. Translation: CASSVEDGYGYTF. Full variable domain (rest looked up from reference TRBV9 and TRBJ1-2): DSGVTQTPKHLITATGQRVTLRCSPRSGDLSVYWYQQSLDQGLQFLIQYYNGEERAKGNILERFSAQQFPDLHSELNLSSLELGDSALYFCASSVEDGYGYTFGSGTRLTVV.